What follows are 29 T cell receptor beta chains derived from one specimen sequenced in a study of radiation and T cells in renal cell carcinoma. As for time point: baseline pretreatment blood. Treatment meaning: 15 Gy SBRT to primary tumor, nephrectomy 4 weeks later. Some clones are missing from TCRdb's copy, which holds only in-frame ones; the method was immunoSEQ multiplex PCR. Of 120,000 to 150,000 clones in the sample, less than 90% were seen once. Sequenced here: blood, sampled from a patient whose treatment included radiotherapy and nephrectomy. These TCRs come from a woman in her 70s with renal cell carcinoma.

The chain is built from TRBV11-3 and TRBJ2-7; D ambiguous. Germline CDR1 is SGHNT and CDR2 is YENEEA. CDR3 length: 15 residues. Trimming took off 1 base at V and 2 bases at J, with 12 bases between the two ends. In nucleotides, the CDR3 is TGTGCCAGCAGCTTAGGAGGTAGGGTCACCTACGAGCAGTACTTC. Its translation is CASSLGGRVTYEQYF.

This clone has more than one count but fewer than ten. V gene TRBV5-6 combines with J gene TRBJ2-2; D not resolved. The CDR3 covers 11 residues. V gave up 2 bases and J gave up 7 bases, with 3 bases separating them. Per the germline V gene, CDR1 is SGHDT and CDR2 is YYEEEE. The CDR3 region is CASSFHGELFF. CDR3 nucleotides: TGTGCCAGCAGCTTTCACGGGGAGCTGTTTTTT. Full variable domain (rest looked up from reference TRBV5-6 and TRBJ2-2): DAGVTQSPTHLIKTRGQQVTLRCSPKSGHDTVSWYQQALGQGPQFIFQYYEEEERQRGNFPDRFSGHQFPNYSSELNVNALLLGDSALYLCASSFHGELFFGEGSRLTVL.

This rearrangement joins TRBV19 to TRBJ1-6; D is perhaps TRBD1 (5 bases). With 1 base removed from V and 9 bases from J, the gap between germline ends came to 13 bases. Germline loops: CDR1 LNHDA, CDR2 SQIVND (reference sequence). This CDR3 comprises 15 residues. CDR3 bases: TGTGCCAGTAGTATAGGGGACCAGGTTGGTTCACCCCTCCACTTT. Translated: CASSIGDQVGSPLHF.

CDR3 DNA: TGTGCCAGCAGTCGTTCCCAAACCGGGGCCCCGATCCTGTTTTTT. The encoded protein is CASSRSQTGAPILFF. The V call is TRBV11-3, the J call TRBJ1-4; D may be TRBD1 (5 bases). Germline values: CDR1 SGHNT, CDR2 YENEEA. The V gene lost 6 bases and the J gene lost 14 bases, with 25 bases spanning the gap. The CDR3 totals 15 residues.

The J gene is TRBJ2-5, the V gene TRBV6-5; 13 nucleotides align to TRBD2. The V gene end was trimmed by 2 bases and the J gene end by 1 base; junction bases not matched to a gene: 1. The CDR3 runs to 16 residues. The germline CDR1 and CDR2 sequences are MNHEY and SVGAGI. The DNA for the CDR3 is TGTGCCAGCAGTTACGGACTAGCGGGGGCCCAAGAGACCCAGTACTTC. Translating it yields CASSYGLAGAQETQYF.

This clone showed up just once. V gene TRBV11-3 combines with J gene TRBJ1-1; D is uncertain. The V end lost 1 base, the J end lost 3 bases, and 6 bases lay between the germline ends. Per germline, CDR1 SGHNT and CDR2 YENEEA. The CDR3 consists of 13 residues. CDR3 loop: CASSLATYTEAFF. CDR3 nucleotides: TGTGCCAGCAGCTTAGCTACGTACACTGAAGCTTTCTTT.

This clone was observed once. This chain links TRBV9 with TRBJ2-2; D is uncertain. The V end lost 0 bases, the J end lost 6 bases, and 9 bases lay between the germline ends. Germline CDR1 and CDR2: SGDLS and YYNGEE. The CDR3 consists of 14 residues. CDR3 nucleotide sequence: TGTGCCAGCAGCGTAGCTTTGCCGGCCGGGGAGCTGTTTTTT. It yields the protein CASSVALPAGELFF.

The V call is TRBV27, the J call TRBJ1-1; no clear D gene. The germline V gene has CDR1 MNHEY and CDR2 SMNVEV (reference sequence). The CDR3 has 13 residues. V lost 4 bases and J 8 bases, leaving 14 bases between the germline ends. This CDR3 reads CASSSNRRSEAFF. In nucleotides, the CDR3 is TGTGCCAGCAGTTCGAACCGGCGGTCGGAAGCTTTCTTT.

The rearrangement joins TRBV28 to TRBJ1-2; 9 bases are shared with TRBD1. Looked up from germline, CDR1 is MDHEN and CDR2 is SYDVKM. With 6 bases clipped from V and 4 bases from J, the junction kept 6 bases outside the gene matches. The CDR3 contains 14 residues. The CDR3 coding sequence is TGTGCCAGCAGAGAAACAGGGGGCAGCTATGGCTACACCTTC. Its protein product is CASRETGGSYGYTF.

The V gene is TRBV6-5, the J gene TRBJ1-1, with D possibly being TRBD1 (6 bases). Trimming removed 7 bases at V and 8 bases at J, with 14 bases between. The CDR3 sequence is 12 residues long. Germline assignment: CDR1 MNHEY and CDR2 SVGAGI. The CDR3 region is CASTPGGGEAFF. The CDR3 nucleotides are TGTGCCAGCACCCCCGGGGGGGGCGAAGCTTTCTTT.

V usage is TRBV5-1 and J usage is TRBJ2-5; weak D call: TRBD1 (5 bases). Trimming left V 0 bases short and J 5 bases short, with 11 bases between. Germline V gives CDR1 SGHRS, CDR2 YFSETQ. The CDR3 consists of 14 residues. The CDR3 loop reads CASSLEGDEETQYF. The DNA of the CDR3 is TGCGCCAGCAGCTTGGAAGGGGATGAGGAGACCCAGTACTTC.

This chain uses TRBV25-1 with TRBJ1-6; unclear D gene. Trimming removed 0 bases from V and 2 bases from J, with 8 bases in between. Germline loops: CDR1 MGHDK, CDR2 SYGVNS. This CDR3 region has 16 residues. The CDR3 sequence: CASSEYRVTYNSPLHF. The CDR3 DNA is TGTGCCAGCAGTGAATATCGGGTGACCTATAATTCACCCCTCCACTTT.

This chain's CDR3 is CASSSVRSYNEQFF. DNA of the CDR3: TGTGCCAGCAGTTCCGTTAGGTCCTACAATGAGCAGTTCTTC. This chain links TRBV11-2 with TRBJ2-1; no reliable D call. Germline V gene lookup returns CDR1 SGHAT and CDR2 FQNNGV. The V end lost 6 bases, the J end lost 1 base, and 10 bases lay between the germline ends. The length of the CDR3 is 14 residues.

The chain links TRBV7-9 to TRBJ2-3; 11 bases match TRBD2. Trimming removed 2 bases from V and 4 bases from J; junction bases left unmatched: 2. Germline V gene lookup returns CDR1 SEHNR and CDR2 FQNEAQ (reference sequence). The CDR3 is 15 residues long. The CDR3 sequence is CASSLLAGGPDTQYF. For the CDR3, the DNA is TGTGCCAGCAGCTTATTAGCGGGGGGGCCAGATACGCAGTATTTT.

This chain links TRBV7-2 with TRBJ2-5; D could derive from TRBD1 or TRBD2 (5 bases each). V lost 5 bases and J lost 1, with 20 bases in between. Germline-derived CDR1 and CDR2 are SGHTA and FQGNSA. This CDR3 spans 17 amino acids. CDR3 sequence (DNA): TGTGCCAGCAGCCCCCAACGGGACCGCAAGAGCCAAGAGACCCAGTACTTC. Translation: CASSPQRDRKSQETQYF. The whole variable domain, filled in from reference TRBV7-2 and TRBJ2-5, reads GAGVSQSPSNKVTEKGKDVELRCDPISGHTALYWYRQSLGQGLEFLIYFQGNSAPDKSGLPSDRFSAERTGGSVSTLTIQRTQQEDSAVYLCASSPQRDRKSQETQYFGPGTRLLVL.

This clone was seen only once. The V and J genes are TRBV9 and TRBJ2-1, with D perhaps TRBD2 (6 bases). V dropped 4 bases and J dropped 4 bases, with 21 bases sitting between them. Germline assignment: CDR1 SGDLS and CDR2 YYNGEE. This CDR3 is built from 17 residues. The CDR3, as DNA: TGTGCCAGCAGCCCACGACTAGTCCTGTCCCCTTACAATGAGCAGTTCTTC. This encodes CASSPRLVLSPYNEQFF.

The chain recombines TRBV5-8 with TRBJ2-5, with 12 positions matching TRBD2. J lost 5 bases, V lost 4 bases, and 12 bases had no gene match. The CDR3 covers 17 residues. Looked up from germline, CDR1 is SGHTS and CDR2 is YDEGEE. DNA of the CDR3: TGTGCCAGCAGCCCAGGGACTAGCGGGTCCCCTGGGGAGACCCAGTACTTC. Its translation is CASSPGTSGSPGETQYF.

This clone appeared once. This rearrangement joins TRBV19 to TRBJ2-3; 9 bases match TRBD1. CDR1 LNHDA and CDR2 SQIVND come from the germline V gene (reference sequence). Trimming at V came to 5 bases and at J to 4 bases, leaving 10 bases not matched to a gene. CDR3 length equals 16 residues. CDR3 residues: CASSSDYRGRADTQYF. CDR3 DNA sequence: TGTGCCAGTAGTTCGGATTACAGGGGGCGCGCAGATACGCAGTATTTT.

The rearrangement links TRBV19 to TRBJ2-3, with a tentative D call TRBD2 (6 bases). The CDR3 consists of 16 residues. Trimming stripped 3 bases from V and 3 bases from J, with 16 bases between. CDR1 and CDR2 from the germline V gene are LNHDA and SQIVND (reference sequence). The chain's CDR3 is CASSIFAGSLTDTQYF. The CDR3 DNA reads as TGTGCCAGTAGTATTTTCGCCGGGAGCTTAACAGATACGCAGTATTTT.

The genes are TRBV5-6 and TRBJ1-2, with 11 bases lining up with TRBD1. From germline, CDR1 is SGHDT and CDR2 YYEEEE. With V trimmed by 3 bases and J by 4 bases, 2 bases remained unmatched. The CDR3 is 14 residues long. As DNA, the CDR3 is TGTGCCAGCAGCTGGGACAGGGGGGTCTATGGCTACACCTTC. Encoded protein: CASSWDRGVYGYTF.

The chain recombines TRBV28 with TRBJ1-1; D ambiguous. The germline V gene has CDR1 MDHEN and CDR2 SYDVKM. The germline V and J ends were trimmed by 3 bases and 2 bases, with 4 bases remaining between them. The CDR3 has 12 residues. The CDR3 DNA is TGTGCCAGCAGTTTGTATAACACTGAAGCTTTCTTT. Amino acids: CASSLYNTEAFF.

Only a few counts were recorded for this clone. The V and J genes are TRBV7-9 and TRBJ2-1; TRBD2 matches at 14 bases. This CDR3 is 19 amino acids long. Trimming at V came to 6 bases and at J to 7 bases, leaving 17 bases not matched to a gene. From germline, CDR1 is SEHNR and CDR2 FQNEAQ (reference sequence). The DNA of the CDR3 is TGTGCCAGCAGTTATCCTCGGGACAGGGGACTAGCGGGGGATAATGAGCAGTTCTTC. Protein product: CASSYPRDRGLAGDNEQFF.

This clone was seen more than once but under ten times. This chain connects TRBV7-6 to TRBJ1-2, with no clear D. Trimming stripped 2 bases from V and 2 bases from J, with 3 bases between. CDR1 is SGHVS and CDR2 is FNYEAQ in the germline V gene. The CDR3 runs 12 residues. The CDR3 sequence is CASSLYNYGYTF. CDR3 nucleotide sequence: TGTGCCAGCAGCTTATACAACTATGGCTACACCTTC.

The V and J genes are TRBV2 and TRBJ2-5, with 7 bases lining up with TRBD2. CDR1 is SNHLY, CDR2 FYNNEI, per germline. The length of the CDR3 is 15 residues. The junction had 7 bases not matched to a gene; V was cut back by 2 bases and J by 4 bases. Here the CDR3 DNA reads TGTGCCAGCAGTGAACCCCCGGGGAGGGGAGAGACCCAGTACTTC. This gives the protein CASSEPPGRGETQYF.

The genes are TRBV6-6 and TRBJ1-3, with D unclear. The CDR3 consists of 14 residues. Germline V CDR1 and CDR2: MNHNY, SVGAGI (reference sequence). The V and J ends lost 6 bases and 3 bases respectively, with 12 bases between them. This chain's CDR3 is CASSPVASGNTIYF. CDR3 in DNA: TGTGCCAGCAGCCCGGTTGCAAGTGGAAACACCATATATTTT.

V is TRBV6-7 and J is TRBJ1-5, with no clear D. TRBV6-7 counts as an open reading frame of uncertain function. V was cut by 7 bases and J by 0 bases, with 13 bases left in between. This CDR3 region has 15 residues. CDR3 DNA: TGTGCCAGCACCCCCGTAACAGATAGCAATCAGCCCCAGCATTTT. Its protein is CASTPVTDSNQPQHF.

The rearrangement joins TRBV6-1 to TRBJ1-2; D not certain. The germline gives CDR1 MNHNS, CDR2 SASEGT. CDR3 size: 13 residues. Trimming stripped 1 base from V and 6 bases from J, with 9 bases between. CDR3 protein: CASSEDRNHGYTF. CDR3 sequence (DNA): TGTGCCAGCAGTGAAGACAGAAACCATGGCTACACCTTC.

The gene calls are TRBV6-5 and TRBJ1-2; TRBD1 agrees at 7 bases. The germline CDR1 and CDR2 sequences are MNHEY and SVGAGI. V gave up 7 bases and J gave up 6 bases; unmatched junction bases: 11. This CDR3 spans 14 amino acids. This CDR3 is CASTYRDSRHGYTF. CDR3 DNA sequence: TGTGCCAGCACCTACAGGGACAGCCGTCATGGCTACACCTTC.

The rearrangement links TRBV4-3 to TRBJ1-2, with TRBD1 as a possible D gene (6 bases). V lost 3 bases, J lost 7 bases, and 18 bases lay in between. Germline V lookup: CDR1 LGHNA, CDR2 YSLEER. The CDR3 totals 15 residues. CDR3 nucleotides: TGCGCCAGCAGCCAGGATGGAGGGGGGTATGGTGGCTACACCTTC. It yields the protein CASSQDGGGYGGYTF.